The 20 T cell receptor beta chains in this list originate from one sample, sequenced in a study of blood T cells in healthy people across ages. A second PCR, run for roughly 7 to 11 cycles, used a sample-barcoded 5' primer plus a J-beta primer mix. TCRdb re-called the 5' RACE reads through MiXCR, storing one row per CDR3 protein. The table shows around 970,000 distinct CDR3 sequences, with just over 50% occurring only once. Sample: blood. The source of these receptors is a woman in her fifties or sixties in good health.

The rearrangement links TRBV20-1 to TRBJ2-7; 7 bases agree with TRBD2. This CDR3 is 15 amino acids long. J lost 3 bases, V lost 5 bases, and 13 bases had no gene match. CDR1 and CDR2 (germline): DFQATT, SNEGSKA (reference sequence). CDR3 in DNA: TGCAGTGCTCAGAGGGTAACGGGGGGACGCTACGAGCAGTACTTC. The encoded protein is CSAQRVTGGRYEQYF.

The gene calls are TRBV5-1 and TRBJ2-3; D unclear. The CDR3 is 15 residues long. Germline CDR1 and CDR2: SGHRS and YFSETQ. Trimming shortened V by 0 bases and J by 5 bases, and 13 bases separated the two germline ends. CDR3 loop: CASSLDTPIIDTQYF. The CDR3 bases are TGCGCCAGCAGCTTGGATACGCCTATTATAGATACGCAGTATTTT. Filled out from reference TRBV5-1 and TRBJ2-3, the complete variable domain reads KAGVTQTPRYLIKTRGQQVTLSCSPISGHRSVSWYQQTPGQGLQFLFEYFSETQRNKGNFPGRFSGRQFSNSRSEMNVSTLELGDSALYLCASSLDTPIIDTQYFGPGTRLTVL.

This CDR3 reads CASSLTQGVAYEQYF. The CDR3 coding sequence is TGTGCCAGCAGCTTGACTCAGGGTGTGGCCTACGAGCAGTACTTC. The chain is built from TRBV7-9 and TRBJ2-7; D perhaps matches TRBD1 (5 bases). Germline V CDR1 and CDR2: SEHNR, FQNEAQ (reference sequence). The CDR3 is 15 residues long. The V and J ends lost 3 bases and 2 bases respectively, with 14 bases between them.

CDR3 nucleotides: TGTGCCAGCAGTGCCCCTAGAGAGCAGTACTTC. Translating gives CASSAPREQYF. The rearrangement links TRBV28 to TRBJ2-5; D is unresolved. The length of the CDR3 is 11 residues. V was pared by 5 bases and J by 11 bases, with 12 bases between. Germline CDR1 and CDR2: MDHEN and SYDVKM.

This clonotype has a handful of counts. The chain carries TRBV20-1 and TRBJ1-4; D is unresolved. The CDR3 runs 16 residues. The V and J ends lost 6 bases and 0 bases respectively, with 17 bases between them. Germline V CDR1 and CDR2: DFQATT, SNEGSKA (reference sequence). CDR3 residues: CSAPKGGLTTNEKLFF. The DNA for the CDR3 is TGCAGTGCCCCTAAAGGAGGGTTGACAACTAATGAAAAACTGTTTTTT.

This clonotype was detected only a few times. The rearrangement joins TRBV21-1 to TRBJ2-5; no check of the table's D call, TRBD2, against the DNA was made. The assigned J gene may be wrong: the sequence end matches TRBJ2-7 better. TRBV21-1 is a known pseudogene. This CDR3 has 14 amino acids. CDR3 sequence (DNA): TGTGCCAGCAGCAATTGGCGGGAGCGCCACGAGCAGTACTTC. Encoded protein: CASSNWRERHEQYF.

Only a few counts were recorded for this clonotype. The V call is TRBV7-9, the J call TRBJ2-5; D tentatively fits TRBD1 or TRBD2 (5 bases each). The CDR3 covers 17 residues. The germline V gene has CDR1 SEHNR and CDR2 FQNEAQ (reference sequence). V was shortened by 4 bases and J by 3 bases, with 21 bases between the two germline ends. The CDR3 DNA is TGTGCCAGCAGCTCACGAAAACCGGGACGGTCCAAAGAGACCCAGTACTTC. Protein: CASSSRKPGRSKETQYF. Looking up the rest from reference TRBV7-9 and TRBJ2-5 gives the full variable domain: DTGVSQNPRHKITKRGQNVTFRCDPISEHNRLYWYRQTLGQGPEFLTYFQNEAQLEKSRLLSDRFSAERPKGSFSTLEIQRTEQGDSAMYLCASSSRKPGRSKETQYFGPGTRLLVL.

V is TRBV10-3 and J is TRBJ2-2, with D uncertain. Germline V gives CDR1 ENHRY, CDR2 SYGVKD. The CDR3 covers 16 residues. The V gene lost 0 bases and the J gene lost 3 bases, with 11 bases spanning the gap. The CDR3 region is CAISESTLRDTGELFF. The CDR3 DNA follows: TGTGCCATCAGTGAGTCGACCCTTCGGGACACCGGGGAGCTGTTTTTT.

This clonotype was seen a few times. The chain is built from TRBV18 and TRBJ1-5, with 11 nucleotides matching TRBD1. CDR1 KGHSH and CDR2 LQKENI come from the germline V gene. V dropped 4 bases and J dropped 4; count of bases not matched to a gene: 6. The CDR3 length is 16 residues. CDR3 sequence reads: CASSRRDRGINQPQHF. The CDR3 DNA follows: TGTGCCAGCTCACGACGGGACAGGGGGATTAATCAGCCCCAGCATTTT.

The chain has TRBV3-1 and TRBJ2-3; no reliable D call. Germline lookup yields CDR1 LGHDT and CDR2 YNNKEL (reference sequence). Trimming left V 6 bases short and J 4 bases short, with 11 bases between. The CDR3 is 13 residues long. The CDR3 bases are TGTGCCAGCAGTCATATATCAGCAGATACGCAGTATTTT. Encoded protein: CASSHISADTQYF.

This chain connects TRBV30 to TRBJ1-5; 8 bases map to TRBD1. The CDR3 has 13 amino acids. V was pared by 4 bases and J by 6 bases, with 5 bases of the junction left unmatched. CDR1 is GTSNPN, CDR2 SVGIG, per germline (reference sequence). CDR3 residues: CAWNQGAGQPQHF. The CDR3 DNA follows: TGTGCCTGGAACCAGGGGGCGGGTCAGCCCCAGCATTTT.

The table lists this clonotype with a count of one. The J gene is TRBJ2-7, the V gene TRBV6-2 or TRBV6-3; no definite D call. Trimming stripped 3 bases from V and 4 bases from J, with 13 bases between. The germline V gene encodes CDR1 MNHEY and CDR2 SVGEGT. The CDR3 runs 14 residues. The CDR3 coding sequence is TGTGCCAGCAGTTATACCCAAGGGTCTTACGAGCAGTACTTC. Protein: CASSYTQGSYEQYF.

The chain combines TRBV5-5 with TRBJ2-3; D unclear. Germline CDR1 and CDR2: SGHKS and YYEKEE (reference sequence). CDR3 length: 14 amino acids. Between the trimmed V and J ends, which lost 4 bases and 0 bases, there was a span of 9 bases. The DNA for the CDR3 is TGTGCCAGCAGCATACAGCCGAGCACAGATACGCAGTATTTT. Its translation: CASSIQPSTDTQYF.

The chain has TRBV7-2 and TRBJ2-1; 10 nucleotides align to TRBD2. CDR3 length: 17 amino acids. V shed 5 bases and J 4 bases; nucleotides not matched to a gene: 11. The germline CDR1 and CDR2 sequences are SGHTA and FQGNSA. CDR3 nucleotides: TGTGCCAGCAGCCGCCGGGCTAGCGGGAGTCTGTACAATGAGCAGTTCTTC. This encodes CASSRRASGSLYNEQFF.

This chain links TRBV29-1 with TRBJ2-5, with 14 bases lining up with TRBD2. V shed 7 bases and J 11 bases; nucleotides not matched to a gene: 15. CDR1 SQVTM and CDR2 ANQGSEA come from the germline V gene. This CDR3 comprises 15 residues. CDR3 loop: CSGGLAGGGYNEQYF. As DNA, the CDR3 is TGCAGCGGAGGACTAGCGGGAGGCGGGTACAATGAGCAGTACTTC.

In this sample, this clonotype turned up a few times. The chain carries TRBV10-3 and TRBJ2-5; 10 positions match TRBD1. The DNA matches TRBJ2-7 better at its end, which makes the J call doubtful. This CDR3 region has 13 residues. Per germline, CDR1 ENHRY and CDR2 SYGVKD. Here the CDR3 reads CAMRGDRGYEQYF. The CDR3 nucleotides read TGTGCCATGCGAGGGGACAGGGGCTACGAGCAGTACTTC.

As regards this clonotype: A junction end diverges from the germline sequence, so it may reflect a read error. The chain combines TRBV5-1 with TRBJ2-1; unclear D gene. This CDR3 has 15 residues. Germline lookup yields CDR1 SGHRS and CDR2 YFSETQ. The CDR3 here is CAGSTDLPSYNEQFF. The CDR3 DNA sequence: TGCGCCGGCAGCACGGACCTACCTTCCTACAATGAGCAGTTCTTC.

This clonotype came up many times. The V call is TRBV25-1, the J call TRBJ2-5, with 8 nucleotides matching TRBD1. The CDR3 loop spans 12 amino acids. J was trimmed by 5 bases and V by 4 bases; bases with no gene match: 0. Germline CDR1 is MGHDK and CDR2 is SYGVNS. The CDR3 is CASSGTGETQYF. CDR3 coding DNA: TGTGCCAGCAGTGGGACAGGGGAGACCCAGTACTTC.

This clonotype was observed a handful of times. This chain connects TRBV7-9 to TRBJ2-4; D may match TRBD1 or TRBD2 (5 bases each). The ends were cut back, 5 bases at V and 5 bases at J, with 19 bases in the middle. CDR3 length: 16 residues. In germline, CDR1 is SEHNR, CDR2 FQNEAQ (reference sequence). In nucleotides, the CDR3 is TGTGCCAGCAGCCCTCTCAGGGTAGGGGAGCAAAACATTCAGTACTTC. Translating it yields CASSPLRVGEQNIQYF.

This clonotype has more than one count but fewer than ten. The rearrangement uses TRBV7-2 and TRBJ2-7; D is perhaps TRBD1 (6 bases). The length of the CDR3 is 17 residues. Trimming removed 3 bases from V and 3 bases from J, with 21 bases in between. Per germline, CDR1 SGHTA and CDR2 FQGNSA. As DNA, the CDR3 is TGTGCCAGCAGCTTGGGAACCTATTGGGGGACACACTACGAGCAGTACTTC. This gives the protein CASSLGTYWGTHYEQYF.